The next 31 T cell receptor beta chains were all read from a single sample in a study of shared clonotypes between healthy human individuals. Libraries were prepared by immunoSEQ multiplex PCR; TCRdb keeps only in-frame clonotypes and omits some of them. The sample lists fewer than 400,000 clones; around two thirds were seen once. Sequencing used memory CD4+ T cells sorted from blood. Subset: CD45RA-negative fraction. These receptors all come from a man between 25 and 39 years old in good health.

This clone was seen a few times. The CDR3 DNA reads as TGCGCCAGCAGCTTTTATCGACTAGCGGGAGGGCCGGACGAGCAGTACTTC. It encodes CASSFYRLAGGPDEQYF. The chain couples TRBV5-1 to TRBJ2-7; 14 bases align to TRBD2. CDR3 length: 17 residues. J gave up 5 bases and V 2 bases, and 9 bases lay outside the gene matches. Germline CDR1 and CDR2: SGHRS and YFSETQ.

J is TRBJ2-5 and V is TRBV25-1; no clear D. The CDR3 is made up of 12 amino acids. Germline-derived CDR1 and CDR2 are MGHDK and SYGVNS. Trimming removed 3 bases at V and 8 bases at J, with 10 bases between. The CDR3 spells CASSEVGKTQYF. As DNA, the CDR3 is TGTGCCAGCAGTGAGGTGGGGAAAACCCAGTACTTC.

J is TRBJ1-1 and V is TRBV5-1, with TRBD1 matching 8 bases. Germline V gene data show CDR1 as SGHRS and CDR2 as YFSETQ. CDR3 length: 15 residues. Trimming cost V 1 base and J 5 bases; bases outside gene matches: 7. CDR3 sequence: CASSLRSQGGTEAFF. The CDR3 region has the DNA TGCGCCAGCAGCTTGCGGTCACAGGGGGGGACTGAAGCTTTCTTT.

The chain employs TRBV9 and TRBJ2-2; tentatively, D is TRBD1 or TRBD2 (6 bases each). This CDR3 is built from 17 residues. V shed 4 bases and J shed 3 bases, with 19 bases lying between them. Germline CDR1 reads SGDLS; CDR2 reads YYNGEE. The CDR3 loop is CASSPDGGAFHTGELFF. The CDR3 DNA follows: TGTGCCAGCAGCCCCGACGGGGGCGCATTTCACACCGGGGAGCTGTTTTTT.

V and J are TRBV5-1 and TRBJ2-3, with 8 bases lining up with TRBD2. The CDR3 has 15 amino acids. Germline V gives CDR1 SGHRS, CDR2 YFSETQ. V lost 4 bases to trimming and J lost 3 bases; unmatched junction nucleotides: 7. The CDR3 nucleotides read TGCGCCAGCAGCACAAGCGGGAGTCAGACAGATACGCAGTATTTT. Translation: CASSTSGSQTDTQYF.

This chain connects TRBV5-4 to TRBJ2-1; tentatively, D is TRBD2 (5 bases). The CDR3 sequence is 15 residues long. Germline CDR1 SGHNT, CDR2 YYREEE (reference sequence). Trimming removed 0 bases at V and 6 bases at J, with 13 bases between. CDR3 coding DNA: TGTGCCAGCAGCTTGGGGACTCACCCACGCAATGAGCAGTTCTTC. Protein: CASSLGTHPRNEQFF. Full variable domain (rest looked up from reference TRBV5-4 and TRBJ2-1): ETGVTQSPTHLIKTRGQQVTLRCSSQSGHNTVSWYQQALGQGPQFIFQYYREEENGRGNFPPRFSGLQFPNYSSELNVNALELDDSALYLCASSLGTHPRNEQFFGPGTRLTVL.

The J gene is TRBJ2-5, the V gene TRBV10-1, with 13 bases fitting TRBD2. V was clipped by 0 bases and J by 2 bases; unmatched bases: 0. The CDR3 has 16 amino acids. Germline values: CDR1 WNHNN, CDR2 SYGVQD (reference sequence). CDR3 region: CASSESTSGRQETQYF. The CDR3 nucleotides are TGCGCCAGCAGTGAGTCGACTAGCGGGAGGCAAGAGACCCAGTACTTC.

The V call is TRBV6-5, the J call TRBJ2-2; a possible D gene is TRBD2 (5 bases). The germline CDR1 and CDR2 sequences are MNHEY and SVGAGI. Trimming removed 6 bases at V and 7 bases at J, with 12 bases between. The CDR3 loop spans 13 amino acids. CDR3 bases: TGTGCCAGCAGCCGGACTGGAGGCGGGGAGCTGTTTTTT. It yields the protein CASSRTGGGELFF.

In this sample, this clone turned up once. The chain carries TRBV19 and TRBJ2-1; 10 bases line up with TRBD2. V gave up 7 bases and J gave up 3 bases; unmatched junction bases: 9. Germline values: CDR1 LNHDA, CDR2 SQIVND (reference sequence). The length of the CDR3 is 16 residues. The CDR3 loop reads CASTSPGLANYNEQFF. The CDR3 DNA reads TGTGCCAGTACCTCTCCGGGACTAGCGAACTACAATGAGCAGTTCTTC.

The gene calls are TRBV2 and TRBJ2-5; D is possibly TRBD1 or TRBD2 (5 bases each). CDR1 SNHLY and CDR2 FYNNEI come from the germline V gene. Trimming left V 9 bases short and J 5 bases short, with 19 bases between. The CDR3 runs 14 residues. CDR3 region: CASTKEQGEETQYF. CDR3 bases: TGTGCCAGTACAAAGGAGCAGGGAGAGGAGACCCAGTACTTC. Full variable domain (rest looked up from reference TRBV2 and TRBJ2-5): EPEVTQTPSHQVTQMGQEVILRCVPISNHLYFYWYRQILGQKVEFLVSFYNNEISEKSEIFDDQFSVERPDGSNFTLKIRSTKLEDSAMYFCASTKEQGEETQYFGPGTRLLVL.

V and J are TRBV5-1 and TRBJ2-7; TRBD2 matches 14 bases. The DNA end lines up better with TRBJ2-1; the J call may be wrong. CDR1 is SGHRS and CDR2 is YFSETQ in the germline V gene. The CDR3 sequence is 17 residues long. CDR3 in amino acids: CASSPGGTSGSYNEQFF. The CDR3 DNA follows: TGCGCCAGCAGCCCCGGGGGGACTAGCGGGAGTTACAATGAGCAGTTCTTC.

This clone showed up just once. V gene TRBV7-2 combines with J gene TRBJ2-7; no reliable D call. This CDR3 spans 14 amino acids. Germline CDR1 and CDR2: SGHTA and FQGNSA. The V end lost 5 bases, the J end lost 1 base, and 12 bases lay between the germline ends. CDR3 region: CASSPRLVSYEQYF. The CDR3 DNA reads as TGTGCCAGCAGCCCCCGACTTGTATCCTACGAGCAGTACTTC.

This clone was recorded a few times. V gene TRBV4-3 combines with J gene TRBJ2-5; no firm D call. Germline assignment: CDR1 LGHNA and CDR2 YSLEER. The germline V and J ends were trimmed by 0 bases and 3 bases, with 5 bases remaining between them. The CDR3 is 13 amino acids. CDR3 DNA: TGCGCCAGCAGCCAAGATCGTAAAGAGACCCAGTACTTC. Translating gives CASSQDRKETQYF.

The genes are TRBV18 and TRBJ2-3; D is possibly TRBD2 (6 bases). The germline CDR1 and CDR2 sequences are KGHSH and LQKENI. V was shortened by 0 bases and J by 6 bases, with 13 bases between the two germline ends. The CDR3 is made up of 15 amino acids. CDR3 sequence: CASSPPLGGLDTQYF. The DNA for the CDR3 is TGTGCCAGCTCACCACCGCTCGGGGGTTTGGATACGCAGTATTTT.

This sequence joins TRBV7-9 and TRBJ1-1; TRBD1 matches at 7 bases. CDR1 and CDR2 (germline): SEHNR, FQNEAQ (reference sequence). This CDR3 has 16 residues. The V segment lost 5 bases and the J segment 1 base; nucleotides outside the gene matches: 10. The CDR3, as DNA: TGTGCCAGCAGCCTTTCAGGTCCAGGGGGGAACACTGAAGCTTTCTTT. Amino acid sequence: CASSLSGPGGNTEAFF.

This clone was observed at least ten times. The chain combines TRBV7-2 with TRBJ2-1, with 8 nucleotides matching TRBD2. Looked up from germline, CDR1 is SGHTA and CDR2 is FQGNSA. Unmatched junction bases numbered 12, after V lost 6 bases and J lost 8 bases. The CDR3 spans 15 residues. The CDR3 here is CASRLTGTSYDEQFF. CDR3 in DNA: TGTGCCAGCAGGCTAACCGGGACTAGTTACGATGAGCAGTTCTTC.

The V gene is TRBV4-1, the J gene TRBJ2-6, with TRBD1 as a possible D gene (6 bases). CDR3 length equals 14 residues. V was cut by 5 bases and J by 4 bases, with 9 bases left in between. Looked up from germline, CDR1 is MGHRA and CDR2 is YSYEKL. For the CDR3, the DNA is TGCGCCAGCAGCAGGGGGTCCGGGGCCAACGTCCTGACTTTC. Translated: CASSRGSGANVLTF.

For the CDR3, the DNA is TGTGCCAGCAGTCCTCAGGGGGGTAATGAAAAACTGTTTTTT. Amino acid sequence: CASSPQGGNEKLFF. The chain couples TRBV28 to TRBJ1-4; 7 positions match TRBD1. With 5 bases clipped from V and 4 bases from J, the junction kept 4 bases outside the gene matches. Germline CDR1 reads MDHEN; CDR2 reads SYDVKM. The CDR3 covers 14 residues.

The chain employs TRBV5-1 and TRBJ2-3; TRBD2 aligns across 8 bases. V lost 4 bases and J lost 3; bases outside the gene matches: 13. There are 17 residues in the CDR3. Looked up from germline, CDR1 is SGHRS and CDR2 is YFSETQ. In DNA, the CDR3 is TGCGCCAGCAGCATACTAAGCGGGAGCGCCGGGACAGATACGCAGTATTTT. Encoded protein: CASSILSGSAGTDTQYF.

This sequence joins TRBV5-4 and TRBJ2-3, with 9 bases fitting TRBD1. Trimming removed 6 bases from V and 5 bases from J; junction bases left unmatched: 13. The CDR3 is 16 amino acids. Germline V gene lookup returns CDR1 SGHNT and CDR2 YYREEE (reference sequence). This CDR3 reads CASIVDRDRGGDTQYF. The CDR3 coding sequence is TGTGCCAGCATCGTGGACCGAGACAGGGGGGGAGATACGCAGTATTTT.

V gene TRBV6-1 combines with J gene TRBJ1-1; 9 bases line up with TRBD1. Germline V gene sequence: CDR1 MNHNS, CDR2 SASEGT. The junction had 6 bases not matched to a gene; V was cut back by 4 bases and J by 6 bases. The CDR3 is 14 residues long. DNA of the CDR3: TGTGCCAGCAGTGGGGGGACAGGGATCGCTGAAGCTTTCTTT. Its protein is CASSGGTGIAEAFF.

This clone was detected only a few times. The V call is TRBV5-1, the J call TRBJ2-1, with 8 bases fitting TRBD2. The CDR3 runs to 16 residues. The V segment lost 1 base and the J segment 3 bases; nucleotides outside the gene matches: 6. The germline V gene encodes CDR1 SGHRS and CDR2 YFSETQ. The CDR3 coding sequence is TGCGCCAGCAGCTTGATTGCGGGAGGTCTCTACAATGAGCAGTTCTTC. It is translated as CASSLIAGGLYNEQFF.

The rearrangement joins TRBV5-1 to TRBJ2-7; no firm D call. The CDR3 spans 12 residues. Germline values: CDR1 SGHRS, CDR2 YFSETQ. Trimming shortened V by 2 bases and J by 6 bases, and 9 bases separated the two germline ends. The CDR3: CASSFAGAEQYF. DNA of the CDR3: TGCGCCAGCAGCTTCGCTGGTGCCGAGCAGTACTTC.

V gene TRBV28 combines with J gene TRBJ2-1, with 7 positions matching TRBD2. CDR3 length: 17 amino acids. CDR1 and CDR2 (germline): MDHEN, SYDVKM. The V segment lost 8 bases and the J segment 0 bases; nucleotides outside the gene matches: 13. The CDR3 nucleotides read TGTGCCAGCGCTTCGCTAAGCGGCGGGAGCTCCTACAATGAGCAGTTCTTC. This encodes CASASLSGGSSYNEQFF.

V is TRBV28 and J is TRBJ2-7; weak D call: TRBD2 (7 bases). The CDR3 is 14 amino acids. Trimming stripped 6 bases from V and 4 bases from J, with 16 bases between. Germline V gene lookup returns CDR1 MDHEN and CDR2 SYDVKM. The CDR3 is CASSAGDTGYEQYF. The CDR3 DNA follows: TGTGCCAGCAGCGCGGGGGACACAGGATACGAGCAGTACTTC.

This CDR3 reads CASSLAPFRQGANYGYTF. The DNA of the CDR3 is TGTGCCAGCAGCCTCGCCCCGTTTAGACAGGGGGCAAACTATGGCTACACCTTC. The V and J genes are TRBV5-5 and TRBJ1-2; 10 bases map to TRBD1. This CDR3 spans 18 amino acids. CDR1 is SGHKS and CDR2 is YYEKEE in the germline V gene (reference sequence). The V and J ends lost 4 bases and 2 bases, in that order; junction bases with no gene match: 14.

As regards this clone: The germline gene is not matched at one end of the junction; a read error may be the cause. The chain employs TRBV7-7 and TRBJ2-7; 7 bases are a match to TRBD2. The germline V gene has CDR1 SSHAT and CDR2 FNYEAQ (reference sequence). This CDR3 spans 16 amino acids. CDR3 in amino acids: CASSLIPSGDTYEQYF. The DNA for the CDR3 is TGTGCTAGCAGCCTCATCCCTAGCGGTGATACCTACGAGCAGTACTTC.

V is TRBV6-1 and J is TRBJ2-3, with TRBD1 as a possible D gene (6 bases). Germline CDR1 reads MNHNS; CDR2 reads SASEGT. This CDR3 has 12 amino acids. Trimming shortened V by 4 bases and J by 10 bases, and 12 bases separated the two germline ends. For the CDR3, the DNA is TGTGCCAGCAGTGCTAGACAGGCGGCGCAGTATTTT. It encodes CASSARQAAQYF.

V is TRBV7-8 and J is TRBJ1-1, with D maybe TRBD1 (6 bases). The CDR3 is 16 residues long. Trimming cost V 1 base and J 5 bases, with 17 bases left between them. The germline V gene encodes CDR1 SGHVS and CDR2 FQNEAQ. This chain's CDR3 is CASSLVGQGRITEAFF. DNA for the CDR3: TGTGCCAGCAGCTTAGTTGGGCAGGGGCGAATAACTGAAGCTTTCTTT.

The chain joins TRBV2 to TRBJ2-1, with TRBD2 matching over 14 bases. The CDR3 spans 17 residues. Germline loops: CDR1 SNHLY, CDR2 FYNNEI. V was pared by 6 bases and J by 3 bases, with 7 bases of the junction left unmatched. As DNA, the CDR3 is TGTGCCAGCAGGGATGGACTAGCGGGGGGCGTCTACAATGAGCAGTTCTTC. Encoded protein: CASRDGLAGGVYNEQFF.

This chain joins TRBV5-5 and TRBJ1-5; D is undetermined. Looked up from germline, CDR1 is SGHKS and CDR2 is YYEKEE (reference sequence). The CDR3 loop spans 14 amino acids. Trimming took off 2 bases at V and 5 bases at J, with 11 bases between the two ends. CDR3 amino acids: CASSFLSGDQPQHF. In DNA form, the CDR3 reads TGTGCCAGCAGCTTTCTATCGGGCGATCAGCCCCAGCATTTT.